This T cell receptor beta chain emerged from a study of shared clonotypes between healthy human individuals. In the study overall: Three CD4 naive, three CD4 memory, two CD8 naive and one CD8 memory plate were used per donor.

The CDR3 spans 15 residues. Germline assignment: CDR1 LNHNV and CDR2 YYDKDF (reference sequence). The V gene lost 8 bases and the J gene lost 2 bases, with 16 bases spanning the gap. CD8 cells regarded as naive lacked CD45RO, were positively chosen for CCR7, and omitted terminally differentiated effector memory CD45RA+ cells. Data came from immunoSEQ multiplex PCR; TCRdb stores just in-frame clones and leaves some out. The sample shows some 630,000 clones, around 96% of them seen only once. The chain couples TRBV15 to TRBJ2-1; D possibly corresponds to TRBD1 (5 bases). This TCR came from a woman under 40 in good health. Specimen: naive CD8+ T cells sorted from blood. CDR3 loop: CATSPFVGPYNEQFF. The CDR3 nucleotides read TGTGCCACCTCACCGTTTGTGGGGCCCTACAATGAGCAGTTCTTC.